This T cell receptor (beta chain) appears in the sequencing data of a study of shared clonotypes between healthy human individuals. Study findings and constraints: Around 5.3% of naive CD4 clonotypes were shared across a few donors. Generally, estimated richness proved larger in naive subsets than it did in memory subsets.

CD45RO-negative, CCR7-selected cells formed the naive CD8 fraction, which excluded terminally differentiated effector memory CD45RA+ cells. Execution of the assay was at deep level. The data were produced by immunoSEQ multiplex PCR, yet TCRdb's version contains in-frame clones alone and is incomplete. Here the sample spans millions of clones, roughly 94% being singletons. Notes on this clone: Its antigen is not known.

V gave up 0 bases and J gave up 9 bases; unmatched junction bases: 16. Germline CDR1 reads SGHDT; CDR2 reads YYEEEE. The CDR3 loop spans 18 amino acids. The chain is built from TRBV5-6 and TRBJ2-3, with 10 bases identical to TRBD2. This TCR was sampled from a man between 18 and 29 years old in good health. Sequencing used naive CD8+ T cells sorted from blood. The chain's CDR3 is CASSLDLLEAGGLVTQYF. Here the CDR3 DNA reads TGTGCCAGCAGCTTGGACCTCTTAGAAGCGGGGGGGCTCGTGACGCAGTATTTT.